The next 25 T cell receptor beta chains were all read from a single sample in a study of T cell repertoires in cytomegalovirus infection (dated by TCRdb to the late 2010s). Sequencing was performed on an Illumina HiSeq 1500. In-frame beta chains were kept once TCRdb had trimmed the public reads at Q25 with fastp and called clones with MiXCR. Each CDR3 protein gets just one entry, which takes the most common genes and DNA from the rows behind it. For this sample the table gives 300,000 to 450,000 distinct CDR3 sequences, of which less than 20% were detected only once. 8.7% of the sample lies in the top ten. The specimen sequenced was PBMCs. These receptors were taken from a human donor in good health (CMV status not recorded). Some clones in this sample may be carry-over from other donors' samples.

The CDR3 region is CASSVVDRYNEQFF. The DNA for the CDR3 is TGTGCCAGCAGCGTCGTTGACAGGTACAATGAGCAGTTCTTC. J is TRBJ2-1 and V is TRBV7-9; D possibly corresponds to TRBD1 (6 bases). The germline gives CDR1 SEHNR, CDR2 FQNEAQ (reference sequence). Deletions cut 5 bases from V and 4 bases from J, with 12 bases between. This CDR3 has 14 residues.

The table lists this clonotype with many counts. The V gene is TRBV7-2, the J gene TRBJ2-7; the D gene is possibly TRBD1 (6 bases). The CDR3 covers 17 residues. Germline V gene sequence: CDR1 SGHTA, CDR2 FQGNSA. The V end was cut by 2 bases, the J end by 0 bases, with 17 bases between. The CDR3 bases are TGTGCCAGCAGCTTACCTTCCAGGGGCGTCTTCTCCTACGAGCAGTACTTC. Protein sequence: CASSLPSRGVFSYEQYF.

V is TRBV7-2 and J is TRBJ1-1; TRBD1 is a possible D gene (6 bases). CDR3 size: 16 residues. Trimming took off 1 base at V and 1 base at J, with 13 bases between the two ends. The germline CDR1 and CDR2 sequences are SGHTA and FQGNSA. The CDR3 nucleotides are TGTGCCAGCAGCTTAGTGGGGACAACCCAGAACACTGAAGCTTTCTTT. This codes for CASSLVGTTQNTEAFF.

The chain recombines TRBV12-3 or TRBV12-4 with TRBJ2-2; 7 bases are a match to TRBD2. This CDR3 region has 15 residues. V shed 5 bases and J 7 bases; nucleotides not matched to a gene: 10. CDR3 loop: CASSPRTSPDGELFF. CDR3 nucleotide sequence: TGTGCCAGCAGTCCCCGGACTAGTCCGGACGGGGAGCTGTTTTTT.

This clonotype showed up just a few times. The chain uses TRBV9 and TRBJ1-1, with 11 bases fitting TRBD1. Per germline, CDR1 SGDLS and CDR2 YYNGEE. This CDR3 is built from 15 residues. J was trimmed by 3 bases and V by 3 bases; bases with no gene match: 4. Here the CDR3 reads CASSGGTGGYTEAFF. The CDR3 DNA sequence: TGTGCCAGCAGCGGGGGGACAGGGGGTTACACTGAAGCTTTCTTT.

The genes are TRBV29-1 and TRBJ1-1; TRBD1 aligns across 10 bases. The V gene end was trimmed by 6 bases and the J gene end by 0 bases; junction bases not matched to a gene: 7. The CDR3 runs to 15 residues. Germline CDR1 reads SQVTM; CDR2 reads ANQGSEA. The chain's CDR3 is CSVPGQGFMNTEAFF. The CDR3 DNA sequence: TGCAGCGTACCGGGACAGGGGTTCATGAACACTGAAGCTTTCTTT.

The J gene is TRBJ2-3, the V gene TRBV20-1; D is perhaps TRBD2 (7 bases). Trimming stripped 4 bases from V and 2 bases from J, with 10 bases between. This CDR3 contains 13 residues. Per the germline V gene, CDR1 is DFQATT and CDR2 is SNEGSKA (reference sequence). CDR3 protein: CSAKRDNTDTQYF. In DNA, the CDR3 is TGCAGTGCTAAGCGGGACAACACAGATACGCAGTATTTT.

The chain is built from TRBV7-2 and TRBJ1-2; TRBD1 is a possible D gene (5 bases). CDR1 is SGHTA and CDR2 is FQGNSA in the germline V gene. Trimming took 1 base from V and 5 from J, leaving 14 bases between them. The CDR3 contains 15 residues. The CDR3 here is CASSLEGAGYYGYTF. The CDR3 DNA sequence: TGTGCCAGCAGCTTAGAGGGTGCAGGGTATTATGGCTACACCTTC. Full variable domain (rest looked up from reference TRBV7-2 and TRBJ1-2): GAGVSQSPSNKVTEKGKDVELRCDPISGHTALYWYRQSLGQGLEFLIYFQGNSAPDKSGLPSDRFSAERTGGSVSTLTIQRTQQEDSAVYLCASSLEGAGYYGYTFGSGTRLTVV.

This chain joins TRBV27 and TRBJ2-5; no clear D. Deletions cut 0 bases from V and 1 base from J, with 9 bases between. CDR3 length: 15 residues. Germline V gene sequence: CDR1 MNHEY, CDR2 SMNVEV (reference sequence). Written as DNA, the CDR3 is TGTGCCAGCAGTTTATCGCTCAACAGCCAAGAGACCCAGTACTTC. Encoded protein: CASSLSLNSQETQYF.

This clonotype was counted between two and nine times. V gene TRBV20-1 combines with J gene TRBJ2-5; either TRBD1 or TRBD2 may fit D (5 bases each). The V gene's germline CDR1 is DFQATT and CDR2 SNEGSKA (reference sequence). This CDR3 has 13 residues. V was shortened by 6 bases and J by 2 bases, with 13 bases between the two germline ends. The CDR3 loop is CSAPNGAQETQYF. The CDR3 coding sequence is TGCAGTGCCCCCAACGGGGCACAAGAGACCCAGTACTTC.

Only a few counts were recorded for this clonotype. V is TRBV4-3 and J is TRBJ1-5; a weak D match, TRBD1 (6 bases). Trimming took off 0 bases at V and 6 bases at J, with 12 bases between the two ends. The CDR3 covers 15 residues. The V gene's germline CDR1 is LGHNA and CDR2 YSLEER. CDR3 sequence (DNA): TGCGCCAGCAGCCAAGATCGGCAGGGGAGTCAGCCCCAGCATTTT. Amino acids: CASSQDRQGSQPQHF.

This clonotype was observed a handful of times. The chain combines TRBV20-1 with TRBJ1-2; D is uncertain. Trimming took 1 base from V and 3 from J, leaving 15 bases between them. CDR1 and CDR2 (germline): DFQATT, SNEGSKA (reference sequence). The CDR3 consists of 15 residues. The CDR3 region has the DNA TGCAGTGCTAGAGTAACGGGGAAGGGATACTATGGCTACACCTTC. Translation: CSARVTGKGYYGYTF.

This clonotype was detected many times. The chain links TRBV7-2 to TRBJ2-5, with D possibly matching TRBD2 (6 bases). The CDR3 is 16 residues long. From germline, CDR1 is SGHTA and CDR2 FQGNSA. V gave up 2 bases and J gave up 5 bases, with 18 bases separating them. CDR3 in amino acids: CASSLFGDSHVETQYF. CDR3 nucleotide sequence: TGTGCCAGCAGCTTATTCGGGGACTCCCATGTGGAGACCCAGTACTTC. Full variable domain (outside the CDR3, taken from reference TRBV7-2 and TRBJ2-5): GAGVSQSPSNKVTEKGKDVELRCDPISGHTALYWYRQSLGQGLEFLIYFQGNSAPDKSGLPSDRFSAERTGGSVSTLTIQRTQQEDSAVYLCASSLFGDSHVETQYFGPGTRLLVL.

J is TRBJ1-2 and V is TRBV5-5; D might be TRBD1 (5 bases). This CDR3 contains 14 residues. V was trimmed by 0 bases and J by 5 bases, leaving 11 bases between them. Germline V lookup: CDR1 SGHKS, CDR2 YYEKEE (reference sequence). CDR3 protein: CASSLEGIGYGYTF. In DNA, the CDR3 is TGTGCCAGCAGCTTGGAGGGGATAGGGTATGGCTACACCTTC.

In its sample, this clonotype was seen many times. The chain combines TRBV7-9 with TRBJ2-7; 10 nucleotides match TRBD2. This CDR3 contains 14 residues. The V segment lost 1 base and the J segment 6 bases; nucleotides outside the gene matches: 3. Germline V gives CDR1 SEHNR, CDR2 FQNEAQ (reference sequence). The CDR3 region has the DNA TGTGCCAGCAGCTTAGAGTCTAGCGGGAGCGAGCAGTACTTC. It encodes CASSLESSGSEQYF.

This clonotype was detected many times. The chain recombines TRBV7-2 with TRBJ2-5; 7 nucleotides match TRBD2. Germline V gives CDR1 SGHTA, CDR2 FQGNSA. The CDR3 covers 12 residues. V lost 11 bases, J lost 4 bases, and 7 bases stayed unmatched. The CDR3 reads CASGQRGETQYF. DNA of the CDR3: TGTGCCTCTGGCCAGCGGGGAGAGACCCAGTACTTC.

The chain has TRBV14 and TRBJ2-5, with D possibly being TRBD1 (5 bases). The CDR3 is made up of 13 amino acids. V was shortened by 1 base and J by 4 bases, with 7 bases between the two germline ends. Germline lookup yields CDR1 SGHDN and CDR2 FVKESK. This CDR3 is CASSQVRGETQYF. CDR3 coding DNA: TGTGCCAGCAGCCAAGTAAGGGGAGAGACCCAGTACTTC.

This clonotype has ten or more counts. The rearrangement uses TRBV10-3 and TRBJ2-1; D is unresolved. The germline V gene has CDR1 ENHRY and CDR2 SYGVKD. CDR3 length: 13 amino acids. Trimming took 10 bases from V and 6 from J, leaving 16 bases between them. This CDR3 is CATRSLESNEQFF. DNA for the CDR3: TGTGCCACCCGCAGCCTGGAGTCCAATGAGCAGTTCTTC.

This clonotype has a count of ten or more. The J gene is TRBJ1-1, the V gene TRBV7-2; D gene unclear. The V end lost 5 bases, the J end lost 7 bases, and 14 bases lay between the germline ends. Germline CDR1 reads SGHTA; CDR2 reads FQGNSA. CDR3 length: 13 residues. CDR3 DNA: TGTGCCAGCAGCCCTCGGGGAGCTGATGAAGCTTTCTTT. This gives the protein CASSPRGADEAFF.

The V gene is TRBV27, the J gene TRBJ2-1; D is unclear. Germline V gives CDR1 MNHEY, CDR2 SMNVEV (reference sequence). The ends were cut back, 4 bases at V and 9 bases at J, with 13 bases in the middle. The CDR3 length is 13 residues. The chain's CDR3 is CASSSDPLGEQFF. As DNA, the CDR3 is TGTGCCAGCAGTTCCGACCCCTTAGGTGAGCAGTTCTTC.

The chain's CDR3 is CASSLVGSTPYF. CDR3 DNA sequence: TGTGCCAGCAGCTTGGTGGGATCCACCCCGTACTTC. The V and J genes are TRBV5-4 and TRBJ2-7; D is undetermined. V was trimmed by 0 bases and J by 12 bases, leaving 13 bases between them. Per germline, CDR1 SGHNT and CDR2 YYREEE (reference sequence). The CDR3 runs to 12 residues.

This clonotype was seen many times. The V call is TRBV7-2, the J call TRBJ2-1; D is ambiguous. Germline CDR1 reads SGHTA; CDR2 reads FQGNSA. This CDR3 spans 14 amino acids. The V and J ends lost 5 bases and 10 bases respectively, with 18 bases between them. The CDR3 DNA follows: TGTGCCAGCAGCCCCCGTCGAGCCCGCCGGGAGCAGTTCTTC. Translating it yields CASSPRRARREQFF. The full variable domain, its missing parts supplied by reference TRBV7-2 and TRBJ2-1, is GAGVSQSPSNKVTEKGKDVELRCDPISGHTALYWYRQSLGQGLEFLIYFQGNSAPDKSGLPSDRFSAERTGGSVSTLTIQRTQQEDSAVYLCASSPRRARREQFFGPGTRLTVL.

This clonotype was recorded a few times. V is TRBV15 and J is TRBJ1-4; the match to TRBD1 covers 9 bases. V lost 5 bases, J lost 6 bases, and 7 bases stayed unmatched. The CDR3 is 15 amino acids. CDR1 and CDR2 (germline): LNHNV, YYDKDF (reference sequence). CDR3 residues: CATSYGGDRDEKLFF. In nucleotides, the CDR3 is TGTGCCACCAGCTACGGGGGGGACAGGGATGAAAAACTGTTTTTT.

This clonotype was seen a handful of times. The gene calls are TRBV12-3 or TRBV12-4 and TRBJ2-1, with D possibly matching TRBD2 (6 bases). V was clipped by 3 bases and J by 15 bases, with 12 bases between them. This CDR3 contains 11 residues. The CDR3 DNA reads TGTGCCAGCAGTTTTTCGGGGGTAGGGTTCTTC. Amino acids: CASSFSGVGFF.

The chain's CDR3 is CASSFDRNYNEQFF. As DNA, the CDR3 is TGTGCCAGCAGCTTTGACCGAAACTACAATGAGCAGTTCTTC. This chain links TRBV7-2 with TRBJ2-1; D gene uncertain. The CDR3 has 14 amino acids. The V end lost 3 bases, the J end lost 3 bases, and 9 bases lay between the germline ends. CDR1 is SGHTA, CDR2 FQGNSA, per germline.